The source of this T cell receptor (beta chain) is a study of beta chain features in type 1 diabetes. About this clone itself: Its antigen is as yet unknown. Other DNA sequences in the same sample also yield this CDR3.

Regarding the study as a whole: A moderate, significant TCRB CDR3 shortening appeared in type 1 diabetes across four CD4+ subsets. The study found that naive, central memory and Treg TCRB repertoires appeared more similar in patients than in healthy donors.

Donors contributed one heparinised blood draw apiece, averaging approximately 0.12 L. Expressed TCRB transcripts were sequenced after all isolated RNA was converted to cDNA. Profiling relied on immunoSEQ multiplex PCR, and the TCRdb table lists in-frame clones only, not all of them. The table lists 970,000 or so clones, about a sixth of them singletons, with 0.023% in the top ten. V dropped 5 bases and J dropped 0 bases, with 10 bases sitting between them. Germline V CDR1 and CDR2: MDHEN, SYDVKM. This CDR3 spans 14 amino acids. What was sequenced was naive CD4+ T cells from blood. This TCR was recovered from a woman aged 18-29 years in good health. This chain links TRBV28 with TRBJ1-1; unclear D gene. CDR3 protein: CASSLLDLNTEAFF. CDR3 in DNA: TGTGCCAGCAGTCTCCTGGACCTGAACACTGAAGCTTTCTTT.